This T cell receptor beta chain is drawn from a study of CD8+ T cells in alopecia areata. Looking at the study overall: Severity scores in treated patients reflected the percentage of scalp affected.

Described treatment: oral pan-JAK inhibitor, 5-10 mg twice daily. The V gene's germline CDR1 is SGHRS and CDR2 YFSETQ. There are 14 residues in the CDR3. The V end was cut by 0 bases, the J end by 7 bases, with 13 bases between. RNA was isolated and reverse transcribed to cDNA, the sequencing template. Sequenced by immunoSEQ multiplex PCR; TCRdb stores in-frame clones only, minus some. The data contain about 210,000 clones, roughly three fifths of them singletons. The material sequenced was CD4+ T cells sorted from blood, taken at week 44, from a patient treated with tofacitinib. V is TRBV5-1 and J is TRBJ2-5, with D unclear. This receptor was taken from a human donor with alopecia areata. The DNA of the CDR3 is TGCGCCAGCAGCTTGGACATTCTCGGCGGGACCCAGTACTTC. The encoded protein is CASSLDILGGTQYF.